A selection of T cell receptor beta chains follows, all from one sample in a study of shared clonotypes between healthy human individuals. Repertoires were generated with immunoSEQ multiplex PCR, while TCRdb's copy carries only in-frame clones and drops some. The table records some 1 million clones, about three quarters of them present only once. The sequencing input was memory CD4+ T cells sorted from blood. The receptors derive from a man younger than 30 in good health. Both conserved end residues are part of each CDR3. The order of the fields is D gene, J gene, V gene, clone size, CDR3 DNA, CDR3 protein. The D gene is left open where the match is weak. Where a row states a size, it is once, few, many or the class of an expanded clone; other rows omit it.

D gene: .
J gene: TRBJ1-5
V gene: TRBV2
clone size: .
CDR3 DNA: TGTGCCAGCCGAAATGGGGGCGTTTTAAGGCCCCAGCATTTT
CDR3 protein: CASRNGGVLRPQHF

D gene: .
J gene: TRBJ2-1
V gene: TRBV5-4
clone size: .
CDR3 DNA: TGTGCCAGCAGCTTACCTGACAGCTACAATGAGCAGTTCTTC
CDR3 protein: CASSLPDSYNEQFF

D gene: TRBD2
J gene: TRBJ2-1
V gene: TRBV18
clone size: .
CDR3 DNA: TGTGCCAGCTCAAGAAATAGCGGGATACGGTTCTTC
CDR3 protein: CASSRNSGIRFF

D gene: .
J gene: TRBJ1-2
V gene: TRBV10-3
clone size: .
CDR3 DNA: TGTGCCATCAGGGGGACGGAGTATGGCTACACCTTC
CDR3 protein: CAIRGTEYGYTF

D gene: .
J gene: TRBJ2-2
V gene: TRBV7-9
clone size: .
CDR3 DNA: TGTGCCAGCAGCTCCCCGACAAGCACCGGGGAGCTGTTTTTT
CDR3 protein: CASSSPTSTGELFF

D gene: TRBD1
J gene: TRBJ1-4
V gene: TRBV19
clone size: .
CDR3 DNA: TGTGCCAGTAGTAACCGACAGGGTGCAACTAATGAAAAACTGTTTTTT
CDR3 protein: CASSNRQGATNEKLFF

D gene: .
J gene: TRBJ2-1
V gene: TRBV2
clone size: .
CDR3 DNA: TGTGCCAGCAGTGGGGGGAGCTCCTACAATGAGCAGTTCTTC
CDR3 protein: CASSGGSSYNEQFF

D gene: .
J gene: TRBJ1-5
V gene: TRBV6-1
clone size: .
CDR3 DNA: TGTGCCAGCAGACCGGGACCCCATCAGCCCCAGCATTTT
CDR3 protein: CASRPGPHQPQHF

D gene: .
J gene: TRBJ2-7
V gene: TRBV19
clone size: .
CDR3 DNA: TGTGCCAGGGACAGACAGTTCTCCTACGAGCAGTACTTC
CDR3 protein: CARDRQFSYEQYF

D gene: .
J gene: TRBJ2-5
V gene: TRBV20-1
clone size: once
CDR3 DNA: TGCAGTGCTACCTTCAAAGAGACCCAGTACTTC
CDR3 protein: CSATFKETQYF

D gene: .
J gene: TRBJ2-3
V gene: TRBV6-6
clone size: .
CDR3 DNA: TGTGCCACCCAAACCCCAGGGAGCGATACGCAGTATTTT
CDR3 protein: CATQTPGSDTQYF

D gene: TRBD1
J gene: TRBJ1-3
V gene: TRBV4-3
clone size: .
CDR3 DNA: TGCGCCAGCAGCCGGGACAGAAACTCTGGAAACACCATATATTTT
CDR3 protein: CASSRDRNSGNTIYF

D gene: TRBD1
J gene: TRBJ1-5
V gene: TRBV28
clone size: .
CDR3 DNA: TGTGCCAGCAGTTTTTTGACAGGGAACAATCAGCCCCAGCATTTT
CDR3 protein: CASSFLTGNNQPQHF

D gene: .
J gene: TRBJ2-2
V gene: TRBV25-1
clone size: .
CDR3 DNA: TGTGCCAGCAGTGGGACAGCGAACACCGGGGAGCTGTTTTTT
CDR3 protein: CASSGTANTGELFF

D gene: .
J gene: TRBJ2-7
V gene: TRBV28
clone size: .
CDR3 DNA: TGTGCCAGCAGTGCGGGCCTACCTTCCTCCTACGAGCAGTACTTC
CDR3 protein: CASSAGLPSSYEQYF

D gene: TRBD1
J gene: TRBJ2-3
V gene: TRBV5-1
clone size: .
CDR3 DNA: TGCGCCAGCAGCTTGGTTCCCGGAGGACAGGGGAATACGCAGTATTTT
CDR3 protein: CASSLVPGGQGNTQYF

D gene: TRBD1
J gene: TRBJ1-4
V gene: TRBV28
clone size: .
CDR3 DNA: TGTGCCAGCAGCTCCGACAGGGGAGTCGCCTTTGTTGAAAAACTGTTTTTT
CDR3 protein: CASSSDRGVAFVEKLFF

D gene: TRBD1
J gene: TRBJ1-1
V gene: TRBV19
clone size: .
CDR3 DNA: TGTGCCAGTAGTTCACAGGGGTCCAACACTGAAGCTTTCTTT
CDR3 protein: CASSSQGSNTEAFF

D gene: .
J gene: TRBJ2-3
V gene: TRBV6-1
clone size: once
CDR3 DNA: TGTGCCAGCAGTACAGCGACTGCTAGCACAGATACGCAGTATTTT
CDR3 protein: CASSTATASTDTQYF

D gene: .
J gene: TRBJ2-3
V gene: TRBV5-4
clone size: .
CDR3 DNA: TGTGCCAGCAGCCTGCGGGCAGGGGTGTCGGATACGCAGTATTTT
CDR3 protein: CASSLRAGVSDTQYF

D gene: TRBD2
J gene: TRBJ2-7
V gene: TRBV10-1
clone size: few
CDR3 DNA: TGCGCCAGCAGTGCAGGACTAGCGGGATCCTACGAGCAGTACTTC
CDR3 protein: CASSAGLAGSYEQYF

D gene: .
J gene: TRBJ2-7
V gene: TRBV27
clone size: .
CDR3 DNA: TGTGCCAGCAGTCCCCGGGTTTTCCCGGGATACGAGCAGTACTTC
CDR3 protein: CASSPRVFPGYEQYF

D gene: TRBD1
J gene: TRBJ1-5
V gene: TRBV2
clone size: .
CDR3 DNA: TGTGCCAGCAGTCTCTACGGGACAGGGGGCGGTCAGCCCCAGCATTTT
CDR3 protein: CASSLYGTGGGQPQHF

D gene: TRBD1
J gene: TRBJ1-5
V gene: TRBV5-5
clone size: .
CDR3 DNA: TGTGCCAGCAGCGCAACAGGGGTCCGCGATCAGCCCCAGCATTTT
CDR3 protein: CASSATGVRDQPQHF

D gene: TRBD1
J gene: TRBJ1-1
V gene: TRBV7-9
clone size: .
CDR3 DNA: TGTGCCAGCAGCCCCCGGCAGGGGGTAATAAACACTGAAGCTTTCTTT
CDR3 protein: CASSPRQGVINTEAFF

D gene: .
J gene: TRBJ2-7
V gene: TRBV28
clone size: once
CDR3 DNA: TGTGCCAGCAGTTTATCGTACACCTACGAGCAGTACTTC
CDR3 protein: CASSLSYTYEQYF

D gene: TRBD1
J gene: TRBJ2-7
V gene: TRBV7-2
clone size: .
CDR3 DNA: TGTGCCAGCAGTAAGGGGGCTTTGGAGTCCCAGCAGTACTTC
CDR3 protein: CASSKGALESQQYF

D gene: .
J gene: TRBJ2-7
V gene: TRBV7-9
clone size: .
CDR3 DNA: TGTGCCAGCAGCTTAGATGGCGGGTTCGAGCAGTACTTC
CDR3 protein: CASSLDGGFEQYF

D gene: TRBD2
J gene: TRBJ2-3
V gene: TRBV5-4
clone size: .
CDR3 DNA: TGTGCCAGCAGCCGGACTAGCGGGAGAAGTGGCACAGATACGCAGTATTTT
CDR3 protein: CASSRTSGRSGTDTQYF

D gene: TRBD1
J gene: TRBJ1-2
V gene: TRBV27
clone size: .
CDR3 DNA: TGTGCCAGCAGCCCCGGGACAGGGTTTAACTATGGCTACACCTTC
CDR3 protein: CASSPGTGFNYGYTF

D gene: .
J gene: TRBJ2-7
V gene: TRBV6-6
clone size: once
CDR3 DNA: TGTGCCAGCAGTTACGGGTCCGGGCTCGAGCAGTACTTC
CDR3 protein: CASSYGSGLEQYF

D gene: .
J gene: TRBJ1-5
V gene: TRBV19
clone size: .
CDR3 DNA: TGTGCCAGTAGTACCCCAGGGGCCCTAGGTAATCAACCCCAGCATTTT
CDR3 protein: CASSTPGALGNQPQHF

D gene: .
J gene: TRBJ1-1
V gene: TRBV7-9
clone size: .
CDR3 DNA: TGTGCCAGCAGCTTCCGACAGGACCTGAACACTGAAGCTTTCTTT
CDR3 protein: CASSFRQDLNTEAFF

D gene: TRBD1
J gene: TRBJ2-5
V gene: TRBV29-1
clone size: .
CDR3 DNA: TGCAGCGTCCAAACAGGGGGCATGGAGACCCAGTACTTC
CDR3 protein: CSVQTGGMETQYF

D gene: .
J gene: TRBJ2-5
V gene: TRBV7-6
clone size: few
CDR3 DNA: TGTGCCAGCAGCCCAGGGGGGGGGATGTTTCCTAATATCCAGTACTTC
CDR3 protein: CASSPGGGMFPNIQYF

D gene: TRBD1
J gene: TRBJ1-2
V gene: TRBV19
clone size: many
CDR3 DNA: TGTGCCAGTAGGCCCAGGGGGCATGGCTACACCTTC
CDR3 protein: CASRPRGHGYTF

D gene: TRBD1
J gene: TRBJ2-7
V gene: TRBV7-2
clone size: few
CDR3 DNA: TGTGCCAGCAGCTCGTACCGGAGGGACAGGGGGCATAACGAGCAGTACTTC
CDR3 protein: CASSSYRRDRGHNEQYF

D gene: .
J gene: TRBJ2-1
V gene: TRBV20-1
clone size: .
CDR3 DNA: TGCAGTGCTAGAGCACTAGGTTCGCAGTTCTTC
CDR3 protein: CSARALGSQFF

D gene: TRBD1
J gene: TRBJ1-3
V gene: TRBV9
clone size: .
CDR3 DNA: TGTGCCAGCAGCGCCGACCCAGGGGGCGCGAACGGAAACACCATATATTTT
CDR3 protein: CASSADPGGANGNTIYF

D gene: .
J gene: TRBJ2-1
V gene: TRBV29-1
clone size: .
CDR3 DNA: TGCAGCGTTGTGGGGGCGGCGGGGGCGAACAATGAGCAGTTCTTC
CDR3 protein: CSVVGAAGANNEQFF

D gene: .
J gene: TRBJ2-5
V gene: TRBV12-2
clone size: once
CDR3 DNA: TGTGCAAGTCGCTTAGTACAGGGAGAAGAGACCCAGTACTTC
CDR3 protein: CASRLVQGEETQYF

D gene: .
J gene: TRBJ2-1
V gene: TRBV6-1
clone size: .
CDR3 DNA: TGTGCCAGCAGTCCCCCCCTAGTTGGTGAGCAGTTCTTC
CDR3 protein: CASSPPLVGEQFF

D gene: TRBD1
J gene: TRBJ2-5
V gene: TRBV9
clone size: .
CDR3 DNA: TGTGCCAGCAGCGTAGTCCCAGGGGGTGAGACCCAGTACTTC
CDR3 protein: CASSVVPGGETQYF

D gene: TRBD2
J gene: TRBJ2-1
V gene: TRBV9
clone size: .
CDR3 DNA: TGTGCCAGCAGCGTAAGGGGACTAGCGGGCTCCTACAATGAGCAGTTCTTC
CDR3 protein: CASSVRGLAGSYNEQFF

D gene: .
J gene: TRBJ2-3
V gene: TRBV11-3
clone size: few
CDR3 DNA: TGTGCCAGCAGCCTCCACCAGGTCGATACGCAGTATTTT
CDR3 protein: CASSLHQVDTQYF

D gene: .
J gene: TRBJ2-7
V gene: TRBV30
clone size: .
CDR3 DNA: TGTGCCTGGAGTGTAAGTAGTGGGCCGGGACACGAGCAGTACTTC
CDR3 protein: CAWSVSSGPGHEQYF

D gene: .
J gene: TRBJ2-3
V gene: TRBV5-6
clone size: .
CDR3 DNA: TGTGCCAGCAGCTTGTCGTTCGCACCCGGGACGCAGTATTTT
CDR3 protein: CASSLSFAPGTQYF

D gene: .
J gene: TRBJ2-1
V gene: TRBV28
clone size: .
CDR3 DNA: TGTGCCAGCAGTTTACAGGGGACGGGCTCCAATGAGCAGTTCTTC
CDR3 protein: CASSLQGTGSNEQFF

D gene: .
J gene: TRBJ1-4
V gene: TRBV4-2
clone size: many
CDR3 DNA: TGTGCCAGCAGCCAGGACGGGGAAAAACTGTTTTTT
CDR3 protein: CASSQDGEKLFF

D gene: .
J gene: TRBJ1-6
V gene: TRBV12-2
clone size: few
CDR3 DNA: TGTGCAAGTCGCTTAGCGGGGGACAGAGGGATATGTTATTCACCCCTCCACTTT
CDR3 protein: CASRLAGDRGICYSPLHF

D gene: .
J gene: TRBJ1-2
V gene: TRBV25-1
clone size: .
CDR3 DNA: TGTGCCAGCAGTGAATTGGGGACTGGCTACACCTTC
CDR3 protein: CASSELGTGYTF

D gene: TRBD1
J gene: TRBJ1-2
V gene: TRBV13
clone size: .
CDR3 DNA: TGTGCCAGCAGCTTAGAATTCACCCCGGGACAGGGGGCAAGAGGCTACACCTTC
CDR3 protein: CASSLEFTPGQGARGYTF

D gene: .
J gene: TRBJ2-7
V gene: TRBV20-1
clone size: .
CDR3 DNA: TGCAGTGCTAGCGGGGGCTACGAGCAGTACTTC
CDR3 protein: CSASGGYEQYF